This record concerns one TCR beta chain sequence. Amplification used 60 Vbeta primers and 13 Jbeta primers. Generated by immunoSEQ multiplex PCR, the TCRdb table keeps only in-frame clones and is missing some. In all, the sample yields some 55,000 clones. The record originates from a study of cytomegalovirus exposure and HLA in healthy donors. This CDR3 comprises 13 residues. V lost 5 bases, J lost 0 bases, and 9 bases lay in between. Germline V gene data show CDR1 as SGDLS and CDR2 as YYNGEE. Sample: PBMCs. V and J are TRBV9 and TRBJ2-7; D might be TRBD1 (6 bases). The sequence was obtained from a man aged 18 to 29 in good health and CMV-seropositive. In DNA form, the CDR3 reads TGTGCCAGCAGGGGGGACAACTCCTACGAGCAGTACTTC. Translating it yields CASRGDNSYEQYF.